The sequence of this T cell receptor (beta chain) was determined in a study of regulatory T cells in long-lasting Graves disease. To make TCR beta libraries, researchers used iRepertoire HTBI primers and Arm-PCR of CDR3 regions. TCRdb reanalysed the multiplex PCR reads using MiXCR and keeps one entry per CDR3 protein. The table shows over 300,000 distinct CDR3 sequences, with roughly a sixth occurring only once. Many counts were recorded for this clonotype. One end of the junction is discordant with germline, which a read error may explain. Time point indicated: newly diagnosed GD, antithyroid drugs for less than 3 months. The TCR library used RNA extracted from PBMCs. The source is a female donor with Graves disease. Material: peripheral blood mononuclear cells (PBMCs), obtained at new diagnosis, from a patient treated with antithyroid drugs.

In DNA, the CDR3 is TGTGCCAGCAGCTTGCCTGCCCCGAACACTGAAGCTTTCTTT. Translating gives CASSLPAPNTEAFF. The chain couples TRBV5-1 to TRBJ1-1, with no clear D. Germline values: CDR1 SGHRS, CDR2 YFSETQ. The CDR3 totals 14 residues.